This T cell receptor (beta chain) was sequenced for a study of blood T cell repertoires in COVID-19. Study-wide background: Sources were T cells, B-cell-depleted T cells, or PBMCs; the material itself was cDNA or gDNA.

Germline assignment: CDR1 SGHRS and CDR2 YFSETQ. The CDR3 has 17 amino acids. Trimming cost V 6 bases and J 3 bases, with 24 bases left between them. Original processing notes: The assay estimated nucleated cells by amplifying reference gene primers. Here immunoSEQ multiplex PCR was the method, and the copy in TCRdb shows in-frame clones only, minus some. The D gene and trimming were derived from the DNA, and the V and J assignments and clone size from that table. The sample lists around 60,000 clones, roughly 84% occurring once. This TCR was sampled from a man between 65 and 85 years old with acute or convalescent COVID-19. The chain has TRBV5-1 and TRBJ1-1; a weak D match, TRBD1 (6 bases). The sequencing sample was made of peripheral blood. This CDR3 is CASTRLTQGPGDTEAFF. CDR3 DNA: TGCGCCAGCACCCGCTTGACTCAGGGGCCCGGAGACACTGAAGCTTTCTTT.